This is a list of T cell receptor beta chains from one sample in a study of cytomegalovirus exposure and HLA in healthy donors. This table comes from immunoSEQ multiplex PCR, and its TCRdb copy is limited to in-frame clones, with some not included. The sample includes roughly 190,000 clones, more than 65% seen only once; the top ten take roughly 1.4%. Sequenced: PBMCs. These receptors came from a girl aged 10 to 17 in good health and CMV-seropositive. The CDR3 runs from the conserved cysteine through the conserved F or W. Each record gives: V gene, D gene, J gene, CDR3 length, clone size, CDR3 DNA, CDR3 protein. D genes are given only for firm matches. Clone size is stated in some rows and not others, as once, few, many or a class when expanded.

V gene: TRBV6-5
D gene: NA
J gene: TRBJ1-1
CDR3 length: 15
clone size: NA
CDR3 DNA: TGTGCCAGCAGTTACTCCTCTCTGGGGTGGACAGAAGCTTTCTTT
CDR3 protein: CASSYSSLGWTEAFF

V gene: TRBV23-1
D gene: NA
J gene: TRBJ1-2
CDR3 length: 15
clone size: NA
CDR3 DNA: TGCGCCAGCAGTCACTCGATCGGGGAGCCCTATGGCTACACCTTC
CDR3 protein: CASSHSIGEPYGYTF

V gene: TRBV4-3
D gene: TRBD1
J gene: TRBJ1-4
CDR3 length: 18
clone size: NA
CDR3 DNA: TGCGCCAGCAGCCGACGGTTGGGACAGCAGGCAACTAATGAAAAACTGTTTTTT
CDR3 protein: CASSRRLGQQATNEKLFF

V gene: TRBV4-3
D gene: NA
J gene: TRBJ1-2
CDR3 length: 15
clone size: NA
CDR3 DNA: TGCGCCAGCAGCCAAGACAGGACAGCCTACTATGGCTACACCTTC
CDR3 protein: CASSQDRTAYYGYTF

V gene: TRBV6-5
D gene: TRBD1
J gene: TRBJ1-4
CDR3 length: 15
clone size: few
CDR3 DNA: TGTGCCAGCAGTTATTCGACAGGGGTCGCTGAAAAACTGTTTTTT
CDR3 protein: CASSYSTGVAEKLFF

V gene: TRBV10-3
D gene: NA
J gene: TRBJ2-7
CDR3 length: 15
clone size: once
CDR3 DNA: TGTGCCATCAGTGAGTCGGGGGGGGCCGTTTACGAGCAGTACTTC
CDR3 protein: CAISESGGAVYEQYF

V gene: TRBV7-2
D gene: NA
J gene: TRBJ1-5
CDR3 length: 14
clone size: few
CDR3 DNA: TGTGCCAGCAGCTTAGTGTTAGGGGATCAGCCCCAGCATTTT
CDR3 protein: CASSLVLGDQPQHF

V gene: TRBV10-2
D gene: TRBD2
J gene: TRBJ2-1
CDR3 length: 17
clone size: NA
CDR3 DNA: TGCGCCAGCAGTGAGTCCGGACTAGCGGGGGGGTACAATGAGCAGTTCTTC
CDR3 protein: CASSESGLAGGYNEQFF

V gene: TRBV7-6
D gene: NA
J gene: TRBJ1-5
CDR3 length: 16
clone size: NA
CDR3 DNA: TGTGCCAGCAGCTTAATAGGGGGGGTCGGCAATCAGCCCCAGCATTTT
CDR3 protein: CASSLIGGVGNQPQHF

V gene: TRBV10-3
D gene: NA
J gene: TRBJ2-3
CDR3 length: 15
clone size: once
CDR3 DNA: TGTGCCATCAGATCCGGGGATTGGGGCACAGATACGCAGTATTTT
CDR3 protein: CAIRSGDWGTDTQYF

V gene: TRBV7-6
D gene: TRBD1
J gene: TRBJ2-5
CDR3 length: 19
clone size: NA
CDR3 DNA: TGTGCCAGCAGCAACCTCGGGACAGGGGAGGTTGATGGCCAAGAGACCCAGTACTTC
CDR3 protein: CASSNLGTGEVDGQETQYF

V gene: TRBV5-4
D gene: TRBD2
J gene: TRBJ2-1
CDR3 length: 14
clone size: NA
CDR3 DNA: TGTGCCAGCAGCTTGGGGGGGGGCTACAATGAGCAGTTCTTC
CDR3 protein: CASSLGGGYNEQFF

V gene: TRBV6-5
D gene: TRBD1
J gene: TRBJ1-5
CDR3 length: 15
clone size: NA
CDR3 DNA: TGTGCCAGCAGTTCGAAAACAGGGGGCAATCAGCCCCAGCATTTT
CDR3 protein: CASSSKTGGNQPQHF

V gene: TRBV10-3
D gene: TRBD1
J gene: TRBJ1-1
CDR3 length: 13
clone size: once
CDR3 DNA: TGTGCCATCAGGGCAGCACAGGGGGAAGTGGCTTTCTTT
CDR3 protein: CAIRAAQGEVAFF

V gene: TRBV7-9
D gene: NA
J gene: TRBJ1-2
CDR3 length: 13
clone size: NA
CDR3 DNA: TGTGCCAGCAGCTTTGGCCCCCAGGGGGGCTACACCTTC
CDR3 protein: CASSFGPQGGYTF

V gene: TRBV4-1
D gene: NA
J gene: TRBJ2-1
CDR3 length: 13
clone size: NA
CDR3 DNA: TGCGCCAGCAGCCACCCCCCGCGGGATGAGCAGTTCTTC
CDR3 protein: CASSHPPRDEQFF

V gene: TRBV4-3
D gene: TRBD2
J gene: TRBJ2-1
CDR3 length: 15
clone size: NA
CDR3 DNA: TGCGCCAGCAGCCAAGGTCCTAGCGGGGGGTTTGAGCAGTTCTTC
CDR3 protein: CASSQGPSGGFEQFF

V gene: TRBV5-1
D gene: TRBD2
J gene: TRBJ2-5
CDR3 length: 16
clone size: NA
CDR3 DNA: TGCGCCAGCAGCTTGCTAGCGGGGCATAGGCAAGAGACCCAGTACTTC
CDR3 protein: CASSLLAGHRQETQYF

V gene: TRBV6-1
D gene: TRBD1
J gene: TRBJ1-2
CDR3 length: 15
clone size: NA
CDR3 DNA: TGTGCCAGCAGAAACGACAGGGGCGGAAAGTATGGCTACACCTTC
CDR3 protein: CASRNDRGGKYGYTF

V gene: TRBV27
D gene: NA
J gene: TRBJ2-3
CDR3 length: 14
clone size: NA
CDR3 DNA: TGTGCCAGCAGTCACAGGGAGCGCACAGATACGCAGTATTTT
CDR3 protein: CASSHRERTDTQYF

V gene: TRBV7-9
D gene: TRBD1
J gene: TRBJ2-5
CDR3 length: 15
clone size: NA
CDR3 DNA: TGTGCCAGCAGCACACTGGGACAGGGTGGGTGGACCCAGTACTTC
CDR3 protein: CASSTLGQGGWTQYF

V gene: TRBV27
D gene: NA
J gene: TRBJ1-1
CDR3 length: 14
clone size: once
CDR3 DNA: TGTGCCAGCAGTTTAGGGGCCGGGGGCACTGAAGCTTTCTTT
CDR3 protein: CASSLGAGGTEAFF

V gene: TRBV5-1
D gene: TRBD2
J gene: TRBJ2-3
CDR3 length: 17
clone size: few
CDR3 DNA: TGCGCCAGCAGATCAGGGACTAGCGGGGGAGTCACAGATACGCAGTATTTT
CDR3 protein: CASRSGTSGGVTDTQYF

V gene: TRBV30
D gene: NA
J gene: TRBJ2-3
CDR3 length: 14
clone size: NA
CDR3 DNA: TGTGCCTGGCACCGGACAGAGGGTAAAGATACGCAGTATTTT
CDR3 protein: CAWHRTEGKDTQYF

V gene: TRBV18
D gene: TRBD1
J gene: TRBJ1-1
CDR3 length: 13
clone size: once
CDR3 DNA: TGTGCCAGCTCATCGACAGGGTTGACTGAAGCTTTCTTT
CDR3 protein: CASSSTGLTEAFF

V gene: TRBV11-2
D gene: TRBD2
J gene: TRBJ2-3
CDR3 length: 16
clone size: once
CDR3 DNA: TGTGCCAGCAGCACGCTAGCGGGGGGGCGCCCAGATACGCAGTATTTT
CDR3 protein: CASSTLAGGRPDTQYF

V gene: TRBV18
D gene: NA
J gene: TRBJ2-3
CDR3 length: 15
clone size: once
CDR3 DNA: TGTGCCAGCTCACCATCGGATGCGGGCGCAAGTACGCAGTATTTT
CDR3 protein: CASSPSDAGASTQYF

V gene: TRBV11-2
D gene: TRBD2
J gene: TRBJ2-5
CDR3 length: 15
clone size: NA
CDR3 DNA: TGTGCCAGCAGCTTCAGCGGGGGGCCGCACGAGACCCAGTACTTC
CDR3 protein: CASSFSGGPHETQYF

V gene: TRBV18
D gene: NA
J gene: TRBJ1-2
CDR3 length: 13
clone size: NA
CDR3 DNA: TGTGCCAGCTCACCACCCGAGCTCTATGGCTACACCTTC
CDR3 protein: CASSPPELYGYTF

V gene: TRBV6-6
D gene: NA
J gene: TRBJ1-1
CDR3 length: 16
clone size: NA
CDR3 DNA: TGTGCCACTAGAGGGCACTTAGCCACACAAAACACTGAAGCTTTCTTT
CDR3 protein: CATRGHLATQNTEAFF

V gene: TRBV30
D gene: TRBD1
J gene: TRBJ1-5
CDR3 length: 16
clone size: NA
CDR3 DNA: TGTGCCTTTAGCCCCAGGGACAGGGTTGGTAATCAGCCCCAGCATTTT
CDR3 protein: CAFSPRDRVGNQPQHF

V gene: TRBV5-1
D gene: TRBD1
J gene: TRBJ1-1
CDR3 length: 15
clone size: NA
CDR3 DNA: TGCGCCAGCAGCCAGGGGGGACAGCAGGAGGGAGAAGCTTTCTTT
CDR3 protein: CASSQGGQQEGEAFF

V gene: TRBV5-1
D gene: TRBD2
J gene: TRBJ2-7
CDR3 length: 14
clone size: NA
CDR3 DNA: TGCGCCAGCAGCCGGGGGGGCCTCTCCTACGAGCAGTACTTC
CDR3 protein: CASSRGGLSYEQYF

V gene: TRBV2
D gene: NA
J gene: TRBJ1-5
CDR3 length: 15
clone size: once
CDR3 DNA: TGTGCCAGCAGTTACGGGGGTGTTAGCAATCAGCCCCAGCATTTT
CDR3 protein: CASSYGGVSNQPQHF

V gene: TRBV5-1
D gene: NA
J gene: TRBJ1-1
CDR3 length: 12
clone size: once
CDR3 DNA: TGCGCCAGCAGCTTATCCCGGGATGAAGCTTTCTTT
CDR3 protein: CASSLSRDEAFF

V gene: TRBV19
D gene: TRBD2
J gene: TRBJ2-5
CDR3 length: 15
clone size: NA
CDR3 DNA: TGTGCCAGTAGTACCCCCGGGGGGGAACAAGAGACCCAGTACTTC
CDR3 protein: CASSTPGGEQETQYF

V gene: TRBV19
D gene: NA
J gene: TRBJ2-6
CDR3 length: 17
clone size: NA
CDR3 DNA: TGTGCCAGTAGTATCGGGGGATTCCCCTTTGGGGCCAACGTCCTGACTTTC
CDR3 protein: CASSIGGFPFGANVLTF

V gene: TRBV7-2
D gene: NA
J gene: TRBJ2-1
CDR3 length: 14
clone size: NA
CDR3 DNA: TGTGCCAGCAGCCCCGGTGGAGCCCACAATGAGCAGTTCTTC
CDR3 protein: CASSPGGAHNEQFF

V gene: TRBV6-5
D gene: TRBD2
J gene: TRBJ2-4
CDR3 length: 14
clone size: NA
CDR3 DNA: TGTGCCAGCAGGAGCGGGGGGGCCTTAGGCATTCAGTACTTC
CDR3 protein: CASRSGGALGIQYF

V gene: TRBV4-3
D gene: TRBD2
J gene: TRBJ2-3
CDR3 length: 18
clone size: once
CDR3 DNA: TGCGCCAGCAGCCAAGATGGGACTAGCGGGGGCCGCACAGATACGCAGTATTTT
CDR3 protein: CASSQDGTSGGRTDTQYF

V gene: TRBV4-3
D gene: NA
J gene: TRBJ2-6
CDR3 length: 16
clone size: NA
CDR3 DNA: TGCGCCAGCAGCCAAGTAGGGGACTCTGGGGCCAACGTCCTGACTTTC
CDR3 protein: CASSQVGDSGANVLTF

V gene: TRBV9
D gene: NA
J gene: TRBJ1-3
CDR3 length: 15
clone size: NA
CDR3 DNA: TGTGCCAGCAGCGGGAATTTAGCTTCTGGAAACACCATATATTTT
CDR3 protein: CASSGNLASGNTIYF